These 22 T cell receptor beta chains originate from one sample sequenced in a study of blood T cell repertoires in COVID-19. Some clones are missing from TCRdb's copy, which holds only in-frame ones; the method was immunoSEQ multiplex PCR. Among tens of thousands of clones listed, 65% to 90% were seen once. Sequencing was carried out using peripheral blood. Source of these receptors: an older man with acute or convalescent COVID-19.

This chain uses TRBV4-3 with TRBJ1-2; D possibly corresponds to TRBD1 (6 bases). The CDR3 runs to 17 residues. Looked up from germline, CDR1 is LGHNA and CDR2 is YSLEER. V was shortened by 1 base and J by 2 bases, with 17 bases between the two germline ends. As DNA, the CDR3 is TGCGCCAGCAGCCAAGGGGTGGACAGTCCCTTCAACTATGGCTACACCTTC. Encoded protein: CASSQGVDSPFNYGYTF.

This chain joins TRBV2 and TRBJ1-2; 8 nucleotides match TRBD1. V was pared by 9 bases and J by 7 bases, with 16 bases of the junction left unmatched. The germline V gene encodes CDR1 SNHLY and CDR2 FYNNEI. The length of the CDR3 is 15 residues. CDR3 amino acids: CASGVYVGQGSGYTF. Written as DNA, the CDR3 is TGTGCCAGTGGAGTCTATGTCGGACAGGGCAGTGGCTACACCTTC.

The chain recombines TRBV18 with TRBJ1-1; TRBD1 aligns across 7 bases. This CDR3 comprises 15 residues. V lost 6 bases, J lost 5 bases, and 12 bases stayed unmatched. Germline V gene lookup returns CDR1 KGHSH and CDR2 LQKENI. The CDR3 region is CASSQDRLGTTEAFF. As DNA, the CDR3 is TGTGCCAGCTCCCAGGACAGGTTGGGGACAACTGAAGCTTTCTTT. Full variable domain (rest looked up from reference TRBV18 and TRBJ1-1): NAGVMQNPRHLVRRRGQEARLRCSPMKGHSHVYWYRQLPEEGLKFMVYLQKENIIDESGMPKERFSAEFPKEGPSILRIQQVVRGDSAAYFCASSQDRLGTTEAFFGQGTRLTVV.

This clone was seen a handful of times. The J gene is TRBJ1-2, the V gene TRBV18; perhaps TRBD1 as D (5 bases). Germline CDR1 is KGHSH and CDR2 is LQKENI. CDR3 size: 12 residues. Between the trimmed V and J ends, which lost 4 bases and 6 bases, there was a span of 9 bases. The CDR3 DNA follows: TGTGCCAGCTCACAGGACACAGATGGCTACACCTTC. Protein: CASSQDTDGYTF.

The genes are TRBV5-1 and TRBJ2-7, with D unresolved. Trimming took 0 bases from V and 7 from J, leaving 2 bases between them. CDR1 is SGHRS and CDR2 is YFSETQ in the germline V gene. The CDR3 has 10 residues. CDR3 amino acids: CASSLAEQYF. DNA of the CDR3: TGCGCCAGCAGCTTGGCGGAGCAGTACTTC.

The rearrangement joins TRBV11-2 to TRBJ2-7; TRBD2 matches at 8 bases. This CDR3 is built from 16 residues. Looked up from germline, CDR1 is SGHAT and CDR2 is FQNNGV. Trimming took 4 bases from V and 5 from J; bases not matched to a gene: 13. In DNA form, the CDR3 reads TGTGCCAGCAGCTCCGCAAAAACAGCGGGAGTTAACGAGCAGTACTTC. As protein: CASSSAKTAGVNEQYF.

The chain is built from TRBV7-9 and TRBJ1-5; 8 positions agree with TRBD1. From germline, CDR1 is SEHNR and CDR2 FQNEAQ (reference sequence). This CDR3 is 15 amino acids long. Germline trimming cut 2 bases from V and 7 bases from J; bases unmatched to any gene: 7. CDR3 DNA: TGTGCCAGCAGCTTAAGTGGCCCAGGGGGCCAGCCCCAGCATTTT. Protein: CASSLSGPGGQPQHF.

CDR3 sequence (DNA): TGTGCCAGCAGTTACTCGCAGGGCAGGACTGAAGCTTTCTTT. This sequence encodes CASSYSQGRTEAFF. V is TRBV6-5 and J is TRBJ1-1; maybe TRBD1 (5 bases). Germline CDR1 MNHEY, CDR2 SVGAGI. The germline V and J ends were trimmed by 0 bases and 5 bases, with 10 bases remaining between them. The CDR3 covers 14 residues.

This clone came up a few times. V is TRBV4-1 and J is TRBJ1-2; 8 bases are a match to TRBD1. In germline, CDR1 is MGHRA, CDR2 YSYEKL. The V segment lost 4 bases and the J segment 4 bases; nucleotides outside the gene matches: 8. CDR3 size: 15 residues. The CDR3 DNA follows: TGCGCCAGCAGCCTCACGACGGGACAGGTCTATGGCTACACCTTC. It encodes CASSLTTGQVYGYTF.

The chain carries TRBV3-1 (or the pseudogene TRBV3-2) and TRBJ1-5; D is undetermined. V lost 1 base and J 5 bases, leaving 6 bases between the germline ends. The CDR3 spans 13 residues. The V gene's germline CDR1 is LGHDT and CDR2 YNNKEL (reference sequence). CDR3 residues: CASSQGPDQPQHF. DNA for the CDR3: TGTGCCAGCAGCCAAGGGCCCGATCAGCCCCAGCATTTT.

The chain has TRBV6-2 or TRBV6-3 and TRBJ2-7; D might be TRBD2 (6 bases). The V end lost 2 bases, the J end lost 6 bases, and 23 bases lay between the germline ends. Germline loops: CDR1 MNHEY, CDR2 SVGEGT. The CDR3 totals 17 residues. CDR3 loop: CASSYPTYSGARSEQYF. The CDR3 coding sequence is TGTGCCAGCAGTTACCCTACTTATAGCGGAGCTAGGTCCGAGCAGTACTTC.

Here the CDR3 DNA reads TGTGCCAGCACGACTAGCGGGACTAGCACAGATACGCAGTATTTT. Translating it yields CASTTSGTSTDTQYF. The chain links TRBV2 to TRBJ2-3; TRBD2 matches 11 bases. CDR1 and CDR2 (germline): SNHLY, FYNNEI. Unmatched junction bases numbered 3, after V lost 7 bases and J lost 0 bases. This CDR3 region has 15 residues.

The CDR3 spells CASSPQRGGIQHF. CDR3 nucleotide sequence: TGTGCCAGCAGCCCACAGCGGGGGGGAATCCAGCATTTT. The chain combines TRBV7-2 with TRBJ1-5; perhaps TRBD1 as D (5 bases). CDR1 and CDR2 (germline): SGHTA, FQGNSA. This CDR3 spans 13 amino acids. Trimming pared 5 bases from V and 12 bases from J, leaving 17 bases between.

The chain couples TRBV7-2 to TRBJ2-2, with D possibly TRBD2 on 5 matching bases. Per germline, CDR1 SGHTA and CDR2 FQGNSA. CDR3 size: 14 residues. V was trimmed by 5 bases and J by 7 bases, leaving 14 bases between them. The CDR3 bases are TGTGCCAGCAGCCCTGGAGCTAGCTTCGGGGAGCTGTTTTTT. It codes for CASSPGASFGELFF.

This chain uses TRBV4-1 with TRBJ2-7, with 9 bases lining up with TRBD2. CDR1 and CDR2 (germline): MGHRA, YSYEKL. After removal of 3 bases from V and 4 bases from J, the junction contained 13 bases not matched to a gene. This CDR3 comprises 17 residues. CDR3 in amino acids: CASSQPSGDPLGYEQYF. CDR3 coding DNA: TGCGCCAGCAGCCAGCCTAGCGGGGACCCCTTGGGGTACGAGCAGTACTTC.

The chain has TRBV28 and TRBJ1-3, with D possibly being TRBD1 (5 bases). Trimming pared 3 bases from V and 3 bases from J, leaving 9 bases between. The CDR3 has 14 amino acids. Germline CDR1 is MDHEN and CDR2 is SYDVKM. The CDR3 DNA reads TGTGCCAGCAGTTTTGGGGCGCTTGGAAACACCATATATTTT. Translation gives CASSFGALGNTIYF.

The chain uses TRBV7-9 and TRBJ1-2; TRBD1 matches 7 bases. With V trimmed by 1 base and J by 7 bases, 6 bases remained unmatched. From germline, CDR1 is SEHNR and CDR2 FQNEAQ (reference sequence). The CDR3 has 14 residues. The CDR3 spells CASSLDRGVSGYTF. The CDR3 nucleotides are TGTGCCAGCAGCTTAGACAGGGGAGTAAGTGGCTACACCTTC.

The V call is TRBV5-1, the J call TRBJ2-3; 10 bases are a match to TRBD2. V trimming: 4 bases; J trimming: 6 bases; junction bases outside the gene matches: 11. Germline V CDR1 and CDR2: SGHRS, YFSETQ. CDR3 length: 16 residues. The CDR3, as DNA: TGCGCCAGCAGCCAAGGACTAGCGGCAGAGTTGGATACGCAGTATTTT. The encoded protein is CASSQGLAAELDTQYF. The variable domain in full, completed from reference TRBV5-1 and TRBJ2-3, reads KAGVTQTPRYLIKTRGQQVTLSCSPISGHRSVSWYQQTPGQGLQFLFEYFSETQRNKGNFPGRFSGRQFSNSRSEMNVSTLELGDSALYLCASSQGLAAELDTQYFGPGTRLTVL.

This chain uses TRBV7-2 with TRBJ2-2, with 7 bases that match TRBD2. This CDR3 has 15 residues. CDR1 and CDR2 (germline): SGHTA, FQGNSA. Trimming cost V 3 bases and J 5 bases; bases outside gene matches: 6. The CDR3 protein is CASSFRWGGTGELFF. The CDR3 region has the DNA TGTGCCAGCAGCTTTAGATGGGGGGGGACCGGGGAGCTGTTTTTT.

This clone has only a few counts. The chain recombines TRBV9 with TRBJ2-3; 8 positions agree with TRBD2. V lost 2 bases, J lost 0 bases, and 5 bases stayed unmatched. Germline CDR1 reads SGDLS; CDR2 reads YYNGEE. CDR3 length: 16 amino acids. The CDR3 loop is CASSVTGGLSTDTQYF. CDR3 sequence (DNA): TGTGCCAGCAGCGTTACGGGGGGGCTTAGCACAGATACGCAGTATTTT. Full variable domain (outside the CDR3, taken from reference TRBV9 and TRBJ2-3): DSGVTQTPKHLITATGQRVTLRCSPRSGDLSVYWYQQSLDQGLQFLIQYYNGEERAKGNILERFSAQQFPDLHSELNLSSLELGDSALYFCASSVTGGLSTDTQYFGPGTRLTVL.

The rearrangement uses TRBV9 and TRBJ2-3; 8 bases line up with TRBD2. J gave up 4 bases and V 4 bases, and 11 bases lay outside the gene matches. This CDR3 comprises 16 residues. Germline CDR1 reads SGDLS; CDR2 reads YYNGEE. Written as DNA, the CDR3 is TGTGCCAGCAGCCCGCGGACTAGCCTAGGCCCAGATACGCAGTATTTT. It specifies CASSPRTSLGPDTQYF.

The chain links TRBV6-5 to TRBJ1-1; 8 bases are shared with TRBD1. V gave up 6 bases and J gave up 5 bases; unmatched junction bases: 8. Germline loops: CDR1 MNHEY, CDR2 SVGAGI. This CDR3 has 14 residues. CDR3 sequence (DNA): TGTGCCAGCAGCCCACCGACAGGGGATACTGAAGCTTTCTTT. It codes for CASSPPTGDTEAFF.